These 11 T cell receptor beta chains originate from one sample sequenced in a study of T cells after yellow fever vaccination. TCRdb used MiXCR to reprocess the 5' RACE reads, holding one entry per CDR3 protein. The data show roughly 300,000 distinct CDR3 sequences, about 6.6% seen once. The sequencing here drew on PBMCs, taken around 45 days after the first yellow fever vaccination. The receptors were gathered from a man aged 18 to 29 who received the YFV17D yellow fever vaccine.

This clonotype was seen at least ten times. The V call is TRBV20-1, the J call TRBJ1-2, with TRBD1 matching over 7 bases. V was pared by 6 bases and J by 4 bases, with 11 bases of the junction left unmatched. The CDR3 is 14 residues long. The V gene's germline CDR1 is DFQATT and CDR2 SNEGSKA (reference sequence). The CDR3 loop reads CSAPTFDRAYGYTF. Written as DNA, the CDR3 is TGCAGTGCACCGACCTTTGACAGGGCCTATGGCTACACCTTC.

This rearrangement joins TRBV20-1 to TRBJ2-7; a possible D gene is TRBD1 (7 bases). The CDR3 spans 14 residues. V was cut by 3 bases and J by 0 bases, with 12 bases left in between. CDR1 and CDR2 (germline): DFQATT, SNEGSKA (reference sequence). As DNA, the CDR3 is TGCAGTGCTAGTGGGCAGGGGGGCTCCTACGAGCAGTACTTC. Its protein product is CSASGQGGSYEQYF.

This clonotype was counted only a few times. The gene calls are TRBV11-2 and TRBJ2-1, with D perhaps TRBD1 or TRBD2 (5 bases each). V lost 4 bases, J lost 9 bases, and 10 bases lay in between. Germline CDR1 SGHAT, CDR2 FQNNGV. The length of the CDR3 is 12 residues. In DNA, the CDR3 is TGTGCCAGCAGCTCAGGGACGGGTGAGCAGTTCTTC. The encoded protein is CASSSGTGEQFF.

The chain uses TRBV9 and TRBJ2-1; TRBD2 agrees at 14 bases. This CDR3 contains 20 residues. V trimming: 0 bases; J trimming: 8 bases; junction bases outside the gene matches: 16. Germline loops: CDR1 SGDLS, CDR2 YYNGEE. CDR3 region: CASSVGTPLRLAGGRDEQFF. The CDR3 region has the DNA TGTGCCAGCAGCGTAGGAACCCCCCTAAGACTAGCGGGGGGGAGGGATGAGCAGTTCTTC.

The chain carries TRBV20-1 and TRBJ1-1; 7 nucleotides match TRBD1. J gave up 1 base and V 5 bases, and 10 bases lay outside the gene matches. The V gene's germline CDR1 is DFQATT and CDR2 SNEGSKA (reference sequence). The CDR3 loop spans 15 amino acids. This CDR3 is CSASRDSVSNTEAFF. The CDR3, as DNA: TGCAGTGCTTCCCGGGACAGCGTATCGAACACTGAAGCTTTCTTT.

V is TRBV20-1 and J is TRBJ2-3; perhaps TRBD2 as D (7 bases). Germline V gene sequence: CDR1 DFQATT, CDR2 SNEGSKA (reference sequence). The CDR3 runs 13 residues. The CDR3 nucleotides are TGCAGGAAGGGGGGGTCACACACAGATACGCAGTATTTT. It codes for CRKGGSHTDTQYF.

The CDR3 here is CASSKLGEISRGFYEQYV. In DNA, the CDR3 is TGTGCCAGCAGCAAATTAGGGGAGATTTCGCGGGGGTTCTACGAGCAGTACGTC. This sequence joins TRBV21-1 and TRBJ2-7; the table assigns TRBD2, which was not confirmed against the DNA. TRBV21-1 has pseudogene status. This CDR3 has 18 residues.

This clonotype has a count of ten or more. J is TRBJ2-5 and V is TRBV27, with TRBD2 matching 16 bases. The V and J ends lost 6 bases and 5 bases, in that order; junction bases with no gene match: 6. The CDR3 loop spans 16 amino acids. Germline CDR1 reads MNHEY; CDR2 reads SMNVEV (reference sequence). DNA of the CDR3: TGTGCCAGCAGAGGGACTAGCGGGGGGGCTTGGGAGACCCAGTACTTC. This translates into CASRGTSGGAWETQYF.

This chain connects TRBV6-5 to TRBJ1-5; tentatively, D is TRBD1 (5 bases). Germline CDR1 reads MNHEY; CDR2 reads SVGAGI. Between the trimmed V and J ends, which lost 0 bases and 7 bases, there was a span of 19 bases. The CDR3 runs to 17 residues. CDR3 loop: CASSYSADKVKGQPQHF. CDR3 coding DNA: TGTGCCAGCAGTTACTCGGCGGACAAAGTCAAAGGACAGCCCCAGCATTTT.

This clonotype was counted many times. The gene calls are TRBV12-3 or TRBV12-4 and TRBJ2-5, with 10 bases aligning to TRBD2. The CDR3 consists of 16 residues. V lost 3 bases, J lost 2 bases, and 6 bases stayed unmatched. CDR3: CASSFGLAGVQETQYF. Written as DNA, the CDR3 is TGTGCCAGCAGTTTCGGGCTAGCGGGGGTTCAAGAGACCCAGTACTTC.

This clonotype was recorded at least ten times. The chain has TRBV7-2 and TRBJ2-1; 12 positions agree with TRBD2. J was trimmed by 4 bases and V by 6 bases; bases with no gene match: 4. The CDR3 is made up of 15 amino acids. CDR1 is SGHTA and CDR2 is FQGNSA in the germline V gene. The CDR3 protein is CASRLAGGQYNEQFF. CDR3 nucleotide sequence: TGTGCCAGCAGACTAGCGGGGGGCCAATACAATGAGCAGTTCTTC.